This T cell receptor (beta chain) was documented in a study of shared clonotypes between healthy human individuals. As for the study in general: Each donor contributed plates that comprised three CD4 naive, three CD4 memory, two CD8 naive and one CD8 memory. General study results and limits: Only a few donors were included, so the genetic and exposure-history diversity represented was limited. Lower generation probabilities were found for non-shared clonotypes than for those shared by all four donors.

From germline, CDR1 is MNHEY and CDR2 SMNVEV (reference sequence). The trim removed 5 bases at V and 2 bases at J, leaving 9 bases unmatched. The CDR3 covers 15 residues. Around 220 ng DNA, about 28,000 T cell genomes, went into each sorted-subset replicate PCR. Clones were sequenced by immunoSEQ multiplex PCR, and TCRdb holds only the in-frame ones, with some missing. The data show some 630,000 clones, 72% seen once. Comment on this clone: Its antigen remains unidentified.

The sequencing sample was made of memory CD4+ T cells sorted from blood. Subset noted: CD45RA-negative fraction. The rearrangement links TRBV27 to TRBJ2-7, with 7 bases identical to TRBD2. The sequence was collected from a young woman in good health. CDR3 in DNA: TGTGCCAGCAGTCGGACGGGGACTATAGCCTACGAGCAGTACTTC. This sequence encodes CASSRTGTIAYEQYF.